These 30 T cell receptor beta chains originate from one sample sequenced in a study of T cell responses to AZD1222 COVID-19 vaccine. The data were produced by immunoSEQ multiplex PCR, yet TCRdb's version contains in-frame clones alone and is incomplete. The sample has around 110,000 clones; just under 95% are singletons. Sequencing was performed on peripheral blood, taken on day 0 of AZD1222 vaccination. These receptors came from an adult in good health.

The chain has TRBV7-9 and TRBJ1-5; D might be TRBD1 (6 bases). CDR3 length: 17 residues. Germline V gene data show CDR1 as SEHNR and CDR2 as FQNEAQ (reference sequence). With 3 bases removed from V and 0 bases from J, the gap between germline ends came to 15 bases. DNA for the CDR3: TGTGCCAGCAGCTTGGGGGCACCGGGGCTTAGCAATCAGCCCCAGCATTTT. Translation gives CASSLGAPGLSNQPQHF.

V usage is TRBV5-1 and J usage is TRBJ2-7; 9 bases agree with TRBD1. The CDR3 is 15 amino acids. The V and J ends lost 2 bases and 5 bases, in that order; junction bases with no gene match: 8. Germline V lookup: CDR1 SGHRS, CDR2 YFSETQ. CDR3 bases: TGCGCCAGCAGCTTCGTACAGGGGGCATGGGACGAGCAGTACTTC. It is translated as CASSFVQGAWDEQYF.

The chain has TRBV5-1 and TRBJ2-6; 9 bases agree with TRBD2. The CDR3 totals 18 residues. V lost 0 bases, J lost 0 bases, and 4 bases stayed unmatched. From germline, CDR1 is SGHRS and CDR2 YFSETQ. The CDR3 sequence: CASSLEFSGSSGANVLTF. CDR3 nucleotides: TGCGCCAGCAGCTTGGAGTTTAGCGGGAGCTCTGGGGCCAACGTCCTGACTTTC.

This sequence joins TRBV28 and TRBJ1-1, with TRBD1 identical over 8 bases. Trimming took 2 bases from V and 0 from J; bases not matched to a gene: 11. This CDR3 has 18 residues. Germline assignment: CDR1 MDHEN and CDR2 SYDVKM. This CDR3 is CASSLSSPGGPMNTEAFF. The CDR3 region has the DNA TGTGCCAGCAGTTTAAGTTCCCCAGGGGGCCCAATGAACACTGAAGCTTTCTTT. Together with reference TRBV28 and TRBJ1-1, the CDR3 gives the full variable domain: DVKVTQSSRYLVKRTGEKVFLECVQDMDHENMFWYRQDPGLGLRLIYFSYDVKMKEKGDIPEGYSVSREKKERFSLILESASTNQTSMYLCASSLSSPGGPMNTEAFFGQGTRLTVV.

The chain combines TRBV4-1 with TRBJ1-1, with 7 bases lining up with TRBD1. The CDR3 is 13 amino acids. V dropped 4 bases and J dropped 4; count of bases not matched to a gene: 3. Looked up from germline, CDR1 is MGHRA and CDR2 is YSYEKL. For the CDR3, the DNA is TGCGCCAGCAGCCTAACAGGGGCCACTGAAGCTTTCTTT. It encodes CASSLTGATEAFF.

CDR3 nucleotides: TGTGCCAGCAGCCACTTCGGACTAGCGGTTAGCTCCTACGAGCAGTACTTC. Amino acid sequence: CASSHFGLAVSSYEQYF. The chain links TRBV11-2 to TRBJ2-7; 10 bases match TRBD2. J was trimmed by 0 bases and V by 5 bases; bases with no gene match: 10. Germline CDR1 and CDR2: SGHAT and FQNNGV. This CDR3 contains 17 residues.

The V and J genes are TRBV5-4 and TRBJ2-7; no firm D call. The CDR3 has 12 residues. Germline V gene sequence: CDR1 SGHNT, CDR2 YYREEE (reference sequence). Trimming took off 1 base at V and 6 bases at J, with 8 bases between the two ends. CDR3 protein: CASSLFRAEQYF. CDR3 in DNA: TGTGCCAGCAGCTTGTTTAGGGCCGAGCAGTACTTC.

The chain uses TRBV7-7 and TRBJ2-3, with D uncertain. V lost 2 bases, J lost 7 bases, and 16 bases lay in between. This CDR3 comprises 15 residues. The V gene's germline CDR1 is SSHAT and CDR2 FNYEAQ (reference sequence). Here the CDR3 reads CASSLTPDSANTQYF. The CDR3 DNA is TGTGCCAGCAGCTTAACCCCTGACTCAGCCAATACGCAGTATTTT.

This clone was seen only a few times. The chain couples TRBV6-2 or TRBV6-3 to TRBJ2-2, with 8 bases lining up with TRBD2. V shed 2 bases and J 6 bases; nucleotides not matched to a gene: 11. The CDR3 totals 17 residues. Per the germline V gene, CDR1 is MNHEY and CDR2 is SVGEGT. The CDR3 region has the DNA TGTGCCAGCAGTTACACGGCGGGAGGAGTTAAGGCCGGGGAGCTGTTTTTT. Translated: CASSYTAGGVKAGELFF.

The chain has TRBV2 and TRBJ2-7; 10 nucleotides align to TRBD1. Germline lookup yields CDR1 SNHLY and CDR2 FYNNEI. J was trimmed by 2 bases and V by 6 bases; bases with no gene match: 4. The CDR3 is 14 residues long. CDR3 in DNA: TGTGCCAGCAGCCGGGACAGGGGACCCTACGAGCAGTACTTC. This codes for CASSRDRGPYEQYF.

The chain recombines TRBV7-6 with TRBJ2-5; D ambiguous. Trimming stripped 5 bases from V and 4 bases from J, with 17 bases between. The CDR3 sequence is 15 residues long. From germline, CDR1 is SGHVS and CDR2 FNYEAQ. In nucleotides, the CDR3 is TGTGCCAGCAGCCCCATCAGCACCTGGGGAGAGACCCAGTACTTC. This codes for CASSPISTWGETQYF. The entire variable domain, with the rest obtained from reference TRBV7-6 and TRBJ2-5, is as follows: GAGVSQSPRYKVTKRGQDVALRCDPISGHVSLYWYRQALGQGPEFLTYFNYEAQQDKSGLPNDRFSAERPEGSISTLTIQRTEQRDSAMYRCASSPISTWGETQYFGPGTRLLVL.

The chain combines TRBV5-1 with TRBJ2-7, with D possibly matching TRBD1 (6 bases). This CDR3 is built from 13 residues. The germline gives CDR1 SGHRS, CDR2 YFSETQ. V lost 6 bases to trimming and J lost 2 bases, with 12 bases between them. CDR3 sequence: CASNAGATYEQYF. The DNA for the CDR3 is TGCGCCAGCAATGCAGGGGCAACCTACGAGCAGTACTTC.

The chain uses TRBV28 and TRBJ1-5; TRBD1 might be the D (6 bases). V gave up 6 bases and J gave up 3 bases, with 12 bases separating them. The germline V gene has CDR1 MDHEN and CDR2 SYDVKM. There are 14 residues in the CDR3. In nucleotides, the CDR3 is TGTGCCAGCAGGGCAGGGGTCAACAATCAGCCCCAGCATTTT. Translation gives CASRAGVNNQPQHF.

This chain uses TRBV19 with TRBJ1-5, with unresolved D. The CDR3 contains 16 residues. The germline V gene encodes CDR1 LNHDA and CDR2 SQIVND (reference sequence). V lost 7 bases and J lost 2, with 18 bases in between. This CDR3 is CASKEYRELGNQPQHF. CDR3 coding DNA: TGTGCCAGTAAGGAATATCGGGAGTTAGGCAATCAGCCCCAGCATTTT. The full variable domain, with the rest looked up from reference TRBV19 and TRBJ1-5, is DGGITQSPKYLFRKEGQNVTLSCEQNLNHDAMYWYRQDPGQGLRLIYYSQIVNDFQKGDIAEGYSVSREKKESFPLTVTSAQKNPTAFYLCASKEYRELGNQPQHFGDGTRLSIL.

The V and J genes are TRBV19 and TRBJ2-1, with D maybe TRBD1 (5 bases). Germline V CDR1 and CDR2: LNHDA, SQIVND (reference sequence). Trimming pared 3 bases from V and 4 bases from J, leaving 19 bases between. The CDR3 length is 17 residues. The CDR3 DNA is TGTGCCAGTAGTATCTATGGGCTCCCTAGGGGATACAATGAGCAGTTCTTC. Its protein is CASSIYGLPRGYNEQFF.

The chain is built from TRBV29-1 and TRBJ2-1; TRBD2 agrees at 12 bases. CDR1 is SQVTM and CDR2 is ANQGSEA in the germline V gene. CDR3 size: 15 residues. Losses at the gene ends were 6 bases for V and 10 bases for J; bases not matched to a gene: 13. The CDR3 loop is CSVSDGTSGPWEQFF. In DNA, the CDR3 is TGCAGCGTCAGTGACGGGACTAGCGGGCCCTGGGAGCAGTTCTTC.

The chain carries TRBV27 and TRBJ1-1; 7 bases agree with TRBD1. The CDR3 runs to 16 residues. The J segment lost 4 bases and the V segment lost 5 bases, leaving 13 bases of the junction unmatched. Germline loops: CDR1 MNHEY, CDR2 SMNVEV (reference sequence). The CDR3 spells CASSAGVGQLPTEAFF. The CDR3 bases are TGTGCCAGCAGTGCGGGGGTGGGACAGCTTCCCACTGAAGCTTTCTTT.

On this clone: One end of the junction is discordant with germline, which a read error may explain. The CDR3 sequence: CASSISGQNYGYTF. In DNA, the CDR3 is TGTGCAAGTAGTATCTCGGGGCAGAACTATGGCTACACCTTC. The chain uses TRBV19 and TRBJ1-2; perhaps TRBD1 as D (5 bases). The CDR3 covers 14 residues. Germline CDR1 reads LNHDA; CDR2 reads SQIVND (reference sequence).

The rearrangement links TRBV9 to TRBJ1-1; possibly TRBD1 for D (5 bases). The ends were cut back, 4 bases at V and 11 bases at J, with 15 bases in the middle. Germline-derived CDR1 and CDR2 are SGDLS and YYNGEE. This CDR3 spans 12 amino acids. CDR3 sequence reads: CASSIGRGKAFF. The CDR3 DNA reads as TGTGCCAGCAGCATAGGAAGGGGCAAGGCTTTCTTT.

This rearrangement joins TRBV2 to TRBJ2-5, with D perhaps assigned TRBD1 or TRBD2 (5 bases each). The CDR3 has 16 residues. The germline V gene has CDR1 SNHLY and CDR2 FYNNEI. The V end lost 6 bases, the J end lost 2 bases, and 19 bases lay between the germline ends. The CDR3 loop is CASSPEGGGFQETQYF. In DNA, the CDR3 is TGTGCCAGCAGCCCCGAGGGTGGGGGATTTCAAGAGACCCAGTACTTC.

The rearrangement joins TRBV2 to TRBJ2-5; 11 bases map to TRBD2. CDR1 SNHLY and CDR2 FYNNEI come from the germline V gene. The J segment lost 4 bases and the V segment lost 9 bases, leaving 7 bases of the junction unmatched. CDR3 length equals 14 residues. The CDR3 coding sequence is TGTGCCAGACCGGGACTAGCGGTGATAGAGACCCAGTACTTC. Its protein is CARPGLAVIETQYF. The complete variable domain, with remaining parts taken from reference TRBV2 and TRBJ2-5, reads EPEVTQTPSHQVTQMGQEVILRCVPISNHLYFYWYRQILGQKVEFLVSFYNNEISEKSEIFDDQFSVERPDGSNFTLKIRSTKLEDSAMYFCARPGLAVIETQYFGPGTRLLVL.

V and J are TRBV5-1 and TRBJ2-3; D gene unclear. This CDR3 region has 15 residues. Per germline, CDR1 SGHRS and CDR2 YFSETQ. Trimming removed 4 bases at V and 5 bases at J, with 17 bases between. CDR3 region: CASSQGPKSGDTQYF. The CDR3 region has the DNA TGCGCCAGCAGCCAAGGACCCAAGTCAGGAGATACGCAGTATTTT. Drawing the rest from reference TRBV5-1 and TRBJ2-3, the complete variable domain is KAGVTQTPRYLIKTRGQQVTLSCSPISGHRSVSWYQQTPGQGLQFLFEYFSETQRNKGNFPGRFSGRQFSNSRSEMNVSTLELGDSALYLCASSQGPKSGDTQYFGPGTRLTVL.

CDR3 protein: CASTGAPGVVGGYTF. CDR3 bases: TGTGCCAGCACGGGTGCTCCAGGGGTAGTAGGCGGCTACACCTTC. The rearrangement links TRBV2 to TRBJ1-2; tentative D call: TRBD1 (6 bases). The CDR3 extends over 15 amino acids. CDR1 and CDR2 (germline): SNHLY, FYNNEI. Trimming took off 7 bases at V and 8 bases at J, with 23 bases between the two ends.

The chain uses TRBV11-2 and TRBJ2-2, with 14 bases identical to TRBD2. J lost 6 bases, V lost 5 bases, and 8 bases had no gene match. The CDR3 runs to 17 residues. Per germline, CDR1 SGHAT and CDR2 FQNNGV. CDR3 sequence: CASSLGLAGGRSGELFF. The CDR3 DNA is TGTGCCAGCAGCCTTGGACTAGCGGGAGGCCGTTCCGGGGAGCTGTTTTTT.

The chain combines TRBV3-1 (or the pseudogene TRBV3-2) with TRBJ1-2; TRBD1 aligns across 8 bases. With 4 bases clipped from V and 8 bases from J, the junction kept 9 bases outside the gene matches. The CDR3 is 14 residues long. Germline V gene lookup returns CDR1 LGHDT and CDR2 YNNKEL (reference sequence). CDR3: CASSPDRVSGGYTF. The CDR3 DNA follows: TGTGCCAGCAGCCCGGACAGGGTTTCCGGGGGCTACACCTTC.

In DNA, the CDR3 is TGTGCCTGGGGGGACGGTTCCTACGAGCAGTACTTC. This encodes CAWGDGSYEQYF. The V and J genes are TRBV30 and TRBJ2-7; D is perhaps TRBD1 or TRBD2 (5 bases each). V gave up 5 bases and J gave up 1 base, with 9 bases separating them. The germline gives CDR1 GTSNPN, CDR2 SVGIG (reference sequence). This CDR3 contains 12 residues.

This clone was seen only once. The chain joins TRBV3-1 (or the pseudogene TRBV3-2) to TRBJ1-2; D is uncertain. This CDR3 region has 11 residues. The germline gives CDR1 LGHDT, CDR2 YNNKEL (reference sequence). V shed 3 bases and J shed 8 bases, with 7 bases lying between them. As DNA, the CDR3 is TGTGCCAGCAGCCACACACAGGGCTACACCTTC. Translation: CASSHTQGYTF.

In nucleotides, the CDR3 is TGTGCCAGCAGTTTACTTGGGGGTCAGCCCCAGCATTTT. Translated, it gives CASSLLGGQPQHF. The chain couples TRBV27 to TRBJ1-5; D may be TRBD1 (5 bases). The CDR3 is 13 amino acids. CDR1 and CDR2 (germline): MNHEY, SMNVEV (reference sequence). Trimming shortened V by 2 bases and J by 6 bases, and 8 bases separated the two germline ends.

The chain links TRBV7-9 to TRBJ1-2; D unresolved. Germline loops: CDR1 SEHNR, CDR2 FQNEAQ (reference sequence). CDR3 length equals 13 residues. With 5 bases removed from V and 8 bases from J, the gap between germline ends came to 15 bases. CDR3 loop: CASSPGTVEGYTF. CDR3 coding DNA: TGTGCCAGCAGCCCAGGTACCGTGGAGGGCTACACCTTC.

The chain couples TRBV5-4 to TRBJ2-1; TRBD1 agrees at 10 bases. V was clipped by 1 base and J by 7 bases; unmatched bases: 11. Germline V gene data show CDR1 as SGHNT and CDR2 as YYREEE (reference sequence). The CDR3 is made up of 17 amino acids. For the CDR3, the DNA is TGTGCCAGCAGCTTGTTTCCGGGGACAGGGGTAGAAAATGAGCAGTTCTTC. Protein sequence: CASSLFPGTGVENEQFF.